These 27 T cell receptor beta chains were sequenced from one sample in a study of T-cell reconstitution after alpha-beta-depleted transplantation in children. Preparing the TCRbeta library involved the use of unique molecular identifiers. TCRdb re-derived calls from the PCR reads in MiXCR, one entry per CDR3 protein. This table has some 240,000 distinct CDR3 sequences, 12% appearing once. Specimen: PBMCs from the stem cell graft donor, collected from the stem cell graft. The receptor source for this set is a human donor who donated a stem cell graft to a child with acute lymphoblastic leukemia.

Written as DNA, the CDR3 is TGTGCCAGCAGCTTAAATGGACTAGCGGGCAATGAGCAGTTCTTC. Translating it yields CASSLNGLAGNEQFF. The chain recombines TRBV7-9 with TRBJ2-1, with 11 nucleotides matching TRBD2. This CDR3 comprises 15 residues. CDR1 is SEHNR and CDR2 is FQNEAQ in the germline V gene (reference sequence). Trimming at V came to 2 bases and at J to 6 bases, leaving 3 bases not matched to a gene.

In this sample, this clonotype turned up many times. The chain links TRBV28 to TRBJ2-7; tentatively, D is TRBD1 (7 bases). The CDR3 contains 15 residues. The V end was cut by 2 bases, the J end by 5 bases, with 16 bases between. Germline-derived CDR1 and CDR2 are MDHEN and SYDVKM. In DNA, the CDR3 is TGTGCCAGCAGTTTACGCAGGGGGGTATGGGACGAGCAGTACTTC. Amino acids: CASSLRRGVWDEQYF. Supplemented by reference TRBV28 and TRBJ2-7, the full variable domain reads DVKVTQSSRYLVKRTGEKVFLECVQDMDHENMFWYRQDPGLGLRLIYFSYDVKMKEKGDIPEGYSVSREKKERFSLILESASTNQTSMYLCASSLRRGVWDEQYFGPGTRLTVT.

This clonotype has ten or more counts. V usage is TRBV27 and J usage is TRBJ1-1; TRBD1 agrees at 10 bases. Germline V gene lookup returns CDR1 MNHEY and CDR2 SMNVEV (reference sequence). The ends lost 4 bases at V and 4 bases at J; junction bases unmatched: 9. This CDR3 spans 16 amino acids. CDR3: CASSSRQGARGTEAFF. The DNA for the CDR3 is TGTGCCAGCAGTTCTCGACAGGGGGCGCGGGGCACTGAAGCTTTCTTT.

The chain recombines TRBV4-3 with TRBJ1-2, with 7 nucleotides matching TRBD1. This CDR3 contains 15 residues. Germline V CDR1 and CDR2: LGHNA, YSLEER. The J segment lost 8 bases and the V segment lost 3 bases, leaving 12 bases of the junction unmatched. CDR3 amino acids: CASSQPNDRVGGYTF. In nucleotides, the CDR3 is TGCGCCAGCAGCCAGCCTAATGACAGGGTGGGCGGCTACACCTTC.

This clonotype has at least ten counts. The CDR3 nucleotides are TGTGCCAGCAGTTATAGGACACCCTACAATGAGCAGTTCTTC. It is translated as CASSYRTPYNEQFF. The chain recombines TRBV12-3 or TRBV12-4 with TRBJ2-1; a possible D gene is TRBD1 (5 bases). The CDR3 has 14 residues. Trimming cost V 4 bases and J 2 bases, with 9 bases left between them.

This clonotype was observed at least ten times. The genes are TRBV5-1 and TRBJ2-7, with 9 bases fitting TRBD1. The CDR3 consists of 15 residues. From germline, CDR1 is SGHRS and CDR2 YFSETQ. Trimming took 7 bases from V and 2 from J; bases not matched to a gene: 10. The CDR3 sequence is CASGTGTGSTYEQYF. CDR3 coding DNA: TGCGCCAGCGGAACCGGGACAGGGAGCACCTACGAGCAGTACTTC.

This clonotype came up many times. The J gene is TRBJ1-1, the V gene TRBV3-1; unclear D gene. V lost 5 bases and J lost 6, with 13 bases in between. The germline V gene has CDR1 LGHDT and CDR2 YNNKEL (reference sequence). The CDR3 loop spans 13 amino acids. The CDR3 bases are TGTGCCAGCAGCATGGGCCCCGGGGCTGAAGCTTTCTTT. Translating gives CASSMGPGAEAFF. The variable domain in full, completed from reference TRBV3-1 and TRBJ1-1, reads DTAVSQTPKYLVTQMGNDKSIKCEQNLGHDTMYWYKQDSKKFLKIMFSYNNKELIINETVPNRFSPKSPDKAHLNLHINSLELGDSAVYFCASSMGPGAEAFFGQGTRLTVV.

The sample holds many counts of this clonotype. The V and J genes are TRBV6-2 or TRBV6-3 and TRBJ2-7; D is uncertain. Germline CDR1 and CDR2: MNHEY and SVGEGT. The length of the CDR3 is 12 residues. V shed 6 bases and J shed 7 bases, with 13 bases lying between them. The CDR3 here is CASSKNKMEQYF. The CDR3 DNA sequence: TGTGCCAGCAGCAAGAACAAAATGGAGCAGTACTTC.

This clonotype has only a few counts. The J gene is TRBJ2-3, the V gene TRBV5-1, with D unclear. In germline, CDR1 is SGHRS, CDR2 YFSETQ. Trimming took 3 bases from V and 10 from J, leaving 15 bases between them. CDR3 length: 13 amino acids. Written as DNA, the CDR3 is TGCGCCAGCAGCTATGAGGCAAGCCCGGCGCAGTATTTT. Amino acids: CASSYEASPAQYF.

This clonotype was detected ten times or more. The rearrangement links TRBV28 to TRBJ1-1; maybe TRBD1 (6 bases). The CDR3 covers 13 residues. Between the trimmed V and J ends, which lost 4 bases and 3 bases, there was a span of 9 bases. CDR1 is MDHEN, CDR2 SYDVKM, per germline. The CDR3 DNA is TGTGCCAGCAGTTCAGGGGTGGACACTGAAGCTTTCTTT. Its translation: CASSSGVDTEAFF.

With respect to this clonotype: This clone may be a read error of a much larger clone one base away. This chain links TRBV7-8 with TRBJ1-5; perhaps TRBD1 as D (6 bases). The CDR3 runs 16 residues. CDR1 SGHVS and CDR2 FQNEAQ come from the germline V gene. As DNA, the CDR3 is TGTGCCATCAGCTCAAGGGGGATCTTCGGTAATCAGCCCCAGCATTTT. This gives the protein CAISSRGIFGNQPQHF.

Many counts were recorded for this clonotype. V usage is TRBV5-8 and J usage is TRBJ2-7; D is ambiguous. The germline V and J ends were trimmed by 1 base and 3 bases, with 14 bases remaining between them. CDR1 is SGHTS, CDR2 YDEGEE, per germline. This CDR3 has 15 amino acids. CDR3 bases: TGTGCCAGCAGCTTGAAAATAATGACCATCTACGAGCAGTACTTC. This sequence encodes CASSLKIMTIYEQYF.

Ten or more counts support this clonotype. This CDR3 is CASSLDPGESYEQYF. The CDR3 DNA follows: TGCGCCAGCAGCTTGGATCCCGGGGAGTCCTACGAGCAGTACTTC. V is TRBV5-1 and J is TRBJ2-7, with a weak D call TRBD2 (5 bases). The CDR3 covers 15 residues. Germline lookup yields CDR1 SGHRS and CDR2 YFSETQ. With 0 bases removed from V and 1 base from J, the gap between germline ends came to 11 bases.

The table lists this clonotype with many counts. V is TRBV5-1 and J is TRBJ1-2; perhaps TRBD1 as D (6 bases). The germline CDR1 and CDR2 sequences are SGHRS and YFSETQ. Trimming cost V 3 bases and J 1 base, with 13 bases left between them. This CDR3 comprises 15 residues. The CDR3 protein is CASSWAGQLNYGYTF. Written as DNA, the CDR3 is TGCGCCAGCAGCTGGGCCGGACAGCTTAACTATGGCTACACCTTC.

The gene calls are TRBV4-2 and TRBJ2-5; D is ambiguous. CDR1 and CDR2 (germline): LGHNA, YNFKEQ. The CDR3 spans 14 residues. Trimming removed 0 bases from V and 1 base from J, with 6 bases in between. The CDR3 DNA is TGTGCCAGCAGCCAAGAGCAGACCCAAGAGACCCAGTACTTC. It translates to CASSQEQTQETQYF.

The V gene is TRBV6-2 or TRBV6-3, the J gene TRBJ2-1, with 7 nucleotides matching TRBD1. This CDR3 spans 14 amino acids. J lost 8 bases, V lost 5 bases, and 9 bases had no gene match. The V gene's germline CDR1 is MNHEY and CDR2 SVGEGT. The CDR3 reads CASSPPGGSDEQFF. The CDR3 bases are TGTGCCAGCAGTCCCCCAGGGGGAAGCGATGAGCAGTTCTTC.

This clonotype appeared many times. The V and J genes are TRBV5-5 and TRBJ1-1; D is possibly TRBD1 (6 bases). The CDR3 consists of 14 residues. Germline V gene data show CDR1 as SGHKS and CDR2 as YYEKEE (reference sequence). The V and J ends lost 4 bases and 7 bases respectively, with 17 bases between them. CDR3 amino acids: CASSVPGLGGEAFF. CDR3 nucleotide sequence: TGTGCCAGCAGCGTTCCGGGCCTAGGGGGTGAAGCTTTCTTT. The complete variable domain, with remaining parts taken from reference TRBV5-5 and TRBJ1-1, reads DAGVTQSPTHLIKTRGQQVTLRCSPISGHKSVSWYQQVLGQGPQFIFQYYEKEERGRGNFPDRFSARQFPNYSSELNVNALLLGDSALYLCASSVPGLGGEAFFGQGTRLTVV.

This clonotype occurred many times. V is TRBV7-2 and J is TRBJ2-3, with 8 bases lining up with TRBD2. The ends lost 3 bases at V and 1 base at J; junction bases unmatched: 0. The CDR3 is 14 residues long. Germline CDR1 and CDR2: SGHTA and FQGNSA. This chain's CDR3 is CASSLTSGTDTQYF. Written as DNA, the CDR3 is TGTGCCAGCAGCTTGACTAGCGGCACAGATACGCAGTATTTT.

The sample holds many counts of this clonotype. The chain employs TRBV20-1 and TRBJ2-1; 13 bases match TRBD2. The ends lost 4 bases at V and 3 bases at J; junction bases unmatched: 12. The CDR3 is 18 amino acids. Germline values: CDR1 DFQATT, CDR2 SNEGSKA (reference sequence). This CDR3 is CSAKGLAGQSSDYNEQFF. In DNA form, the CDR3 reads TGCAGTGCTAAGGGACTAGCGGGACAATCCTCGGACTACAATGAGCAGTTCTTC.

This clonotype occurred many times. V gene TRBV6-5 combines with J gene TRBJ1-6; D is perhaps TRBD1 (5 bases). The CDR3 extends over 12 amino acids. V dropped 5 bases and J dropped 10 bases, with 9 bases sitting between them. Looked up from germline, CDR1 is MNHEY and CDR2 is SVGAGI. CDR3 DNA: TGTGCCAGCAGTGTACGGGGGTCACCCCTCCACTTT. It yields the protein CASSVRGSPLHF.

In its sample, this clonotype was seen many times. CDR3 in amino acids: CASSDLRGEAYEQYF. The CDR3 coding sequence is TGTGCCAGCAGCGACTTACGAGGGGAGGCCTACGAGCAGTACTTC. The chain employs TRBV5-5 and TRBJ2-7; D might be TRBD2 (6 bases). From germline, CDR1 is SGHKS and CDR2 YYEKEE (reference sequence). V was trimmed by 4 bases and J by 2 bases, leaving 16 bases between them. The CDR3 is 15 amino acids.

This clonotype was seen repeatedly, ten times or more. V is TRBV2 and J is TRBJ2-1, with D perhaps TRBD2 (7 bases). The CDR3 is made up of 15 amino acids. The V gene lost 9 bases and the J gene lost 1 base, with 16 bases spanning the gap. Germline CDR1 is SNHLY and CDR2 is FYNNEI. The chain's CDR3 is CASIIGGGSYNEQFF. DNA for the CDR3: TGTGCCAGTATCATAGGGGGAGGGTCCTACAATGAGCAGTTCTTC. Full variable domain (missing parts from reference TRBV2 and TRBJ2-1): EPEVTQTPSHQVTQMGQEVILRCVPISNHLYFYWYRQILGQKVEFLVSFYNNEISEKSEIFDDQFSVERPDGSNFTLKIRSTKLEDSAMYFCASIIGGGSYNEQFFGPGTRLTVL.

The CDR3 DNA reads as TGTGCCAGCAGTTCTTCCCGGGGGTCTGGAAACACCATATATTTT. Encoded protein: CASSSSRGSGNTIYF. J is TRBJ1-3 and V is TRBV12-3 or TRBV12-4, with D possibly matching TRBD1 (5 bases). The CDR3 totals 15 residues. V was pared by 4 bases and J by 1 base, with 11 bases between.

This clonotype was seen a few times. V and J are TRBV20-1 and TRBJ2-1, with 11 bases aligning to TRBD2. V was pared by 6 bases and J by 3 bases, with 7 bases of the junction left unmatched. This CDR3 spans 15 amino acids. Germline CDR1 is DFQATT and CDR2 is SNEGSKA (reference sequence). The CDR3 sequence: CSALTSGSFYNEQFF. CDR3 DNA: TGCAGTGCCCTCACTAGCGGGAGTTTCTACAATGAGCAGTTCTTC.

The table lists this clonotype with a few counts. V gene TRBV6-1 combines with J gene TRBJ2-5; 14 nucleotides agree with TRBD2. The CDR3 runs 18 residues. The germline CDR1 and CDR2 sequences are MNHNS and SASEGT. V dropped 4 bases and J dropped 3; count of bases not matched to a gene: 10. Here the CDR3 reads CASSGPGLAGVGEETQYF. CDR3 sequence (DNA): TGTGCCAGCAGTGGCCCGGGACTAGCGGGGGTCGGTGAAGAGACCCAGTACTTC.

This clonotype turned up a few times. The V and J genes are TRBV6-5 and TRBJ2-6; TRBD1 might be the D (5 bases). This CDR3 has 16 residues. Trimming cost V 4 bases and J 7 bases, with 17 bases left between them. Germline CDR1 MNHEY, CDR2 SVGAGI. The CDR3 is CASSSPPRALANVLTF. Here the CDR3 DNA reads TGTGCCAGCAGTTCCCCCCCCAGGGCGTTAGCCAACGTCCTGACTTTC.

This clonotype was detected ten times or more. The chain combines TRBV9 with TRBJ2-7; TRBD1 might be the D (5 bases). CDR1 SGDLS and CDR2 YYNGEE come from the germline V gene. This CDR3 has 13 amino acids. V was cut by 1 base and J by 7 bases, with 12 bases left in between. In DNA, the CDR3 is TGTGCCAGCAGCGTACGGTCAGGGCGGGAGCAGTACTTC. It is translated as CASSVRSGREQYF.